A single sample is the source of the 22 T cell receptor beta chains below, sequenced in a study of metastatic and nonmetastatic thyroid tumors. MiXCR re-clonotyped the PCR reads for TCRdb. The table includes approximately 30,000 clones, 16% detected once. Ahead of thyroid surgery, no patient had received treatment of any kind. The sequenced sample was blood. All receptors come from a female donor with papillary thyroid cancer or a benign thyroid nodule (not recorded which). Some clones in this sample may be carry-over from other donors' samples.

CDR3 amino acids: CASSYEGGANNEQYF. The CDR3 coding sequence is TGTGCCAGCAGTTACGAGGGGGGCGCGAACAACGAGCAGTACTTC. This chain connects TRBV6-2 or TRBV6-3 to TRBJ2-7; either TRBD1 or TRBD2 may fit D (6 bases each). Germline loops: CDR1 MNHEY, CDR2 SVGEGT. The CDR3 has 15 residues. V was shortened by 2 bases and J by 5 bases, with 16 bases between the two germline ends.

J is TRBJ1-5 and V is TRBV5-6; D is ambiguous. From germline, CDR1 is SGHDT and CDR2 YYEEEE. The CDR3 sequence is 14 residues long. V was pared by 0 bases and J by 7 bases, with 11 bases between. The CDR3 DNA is TGTGCCAGCAGCTTGGGGGCAGAAGGGCAGCCCCAGCATTTT. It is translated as CASSLGAEGQPQHF.

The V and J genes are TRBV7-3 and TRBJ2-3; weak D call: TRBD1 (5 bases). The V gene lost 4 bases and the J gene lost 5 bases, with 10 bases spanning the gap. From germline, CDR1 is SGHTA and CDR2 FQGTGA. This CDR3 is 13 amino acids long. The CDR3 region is CASSSGLRDTQYF. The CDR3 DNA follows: TGTGCCAGCAGCTCAGGGTTGAGAGATACGCAGTATTTT.

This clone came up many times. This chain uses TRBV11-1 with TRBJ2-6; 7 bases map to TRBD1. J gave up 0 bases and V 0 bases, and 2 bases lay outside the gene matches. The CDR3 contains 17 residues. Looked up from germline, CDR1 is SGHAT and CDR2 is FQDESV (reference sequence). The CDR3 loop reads CASSLADRYSGANVLTF. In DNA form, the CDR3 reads TGTGCCAGCAGCTTAGCGGACAGGTACTCTGGGGCCAACGTCCTGACTTTC.

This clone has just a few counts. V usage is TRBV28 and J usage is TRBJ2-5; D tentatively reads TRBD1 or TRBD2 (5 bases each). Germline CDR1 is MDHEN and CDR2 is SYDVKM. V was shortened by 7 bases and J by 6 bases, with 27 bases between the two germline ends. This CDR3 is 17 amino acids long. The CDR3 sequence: CASTEATSGSGAQTQYF. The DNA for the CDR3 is TGTGCCAGCACCGAGGCCACAAGCGGAAGTGGGGCACAGACCCAGTACTTC.

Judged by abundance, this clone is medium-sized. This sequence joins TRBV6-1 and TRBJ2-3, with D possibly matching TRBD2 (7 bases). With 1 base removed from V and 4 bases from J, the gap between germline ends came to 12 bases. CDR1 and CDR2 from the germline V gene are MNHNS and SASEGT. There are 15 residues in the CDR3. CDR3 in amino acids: CASSEGAGAADTQYF. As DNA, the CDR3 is TGTGCCAGCAGTGAAGGGGCGGGGGCCGCAGATACGCAGTATTTT.

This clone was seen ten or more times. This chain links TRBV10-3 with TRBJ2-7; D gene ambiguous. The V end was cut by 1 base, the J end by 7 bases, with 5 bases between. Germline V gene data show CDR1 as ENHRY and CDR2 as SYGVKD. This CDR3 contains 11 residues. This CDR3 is CAISEFEEQYF. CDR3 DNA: TGTGCCATCAGTGAGTTTGAAGAGCAGTACTTC.

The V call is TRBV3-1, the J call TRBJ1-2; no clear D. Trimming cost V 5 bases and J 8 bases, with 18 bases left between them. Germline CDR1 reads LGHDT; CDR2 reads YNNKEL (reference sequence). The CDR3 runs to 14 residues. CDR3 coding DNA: TGTGCCAGCAGCGCAACAAGTAGTTCCGGGGGCTACACCTTC. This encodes CASSATSSSGGYTF.

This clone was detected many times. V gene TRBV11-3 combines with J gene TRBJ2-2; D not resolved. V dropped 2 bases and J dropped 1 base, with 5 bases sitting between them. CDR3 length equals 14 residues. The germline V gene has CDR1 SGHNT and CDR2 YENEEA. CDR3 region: CASSLRGNTGELFF. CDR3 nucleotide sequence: TGTGCCAGCAGCTTACGAGGGAACACCGGGGAGCTGTTTTTT.

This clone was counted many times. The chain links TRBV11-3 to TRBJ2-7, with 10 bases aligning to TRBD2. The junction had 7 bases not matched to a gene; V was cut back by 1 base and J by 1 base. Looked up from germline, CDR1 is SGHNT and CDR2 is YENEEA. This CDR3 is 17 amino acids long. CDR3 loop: CASSLVGGLAVSYEQYF. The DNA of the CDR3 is TGTGCCAGCAGCTTAGTAGGCGGACTAGCGGTTTCCTACGAGCAGTACTTC.

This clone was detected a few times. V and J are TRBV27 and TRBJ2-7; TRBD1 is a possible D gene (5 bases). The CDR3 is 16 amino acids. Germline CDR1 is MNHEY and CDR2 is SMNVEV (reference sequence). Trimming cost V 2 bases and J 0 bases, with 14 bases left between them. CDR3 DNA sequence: TGTGCCAGCAGTTTAAGGGGCCCAGACCCCTCCTACGAGCAGTACTTC. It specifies CASSLRGPDPSYEQYF.

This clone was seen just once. The CDR3 nucleotides read TGCAGTGCGAGGACAGGGGATACCTACGAGCAGTACTTC. It translates to CSARTGDTYEQYF. The chain links TRBV20-1 to TRBJ2-7, with 9 bases aligning to TRBD1. CDR1 DFQATT and CDR2 SNEGSKA come from the germline V gene (reference sequence). The CDR3 is 13 residues long. The V and J ends lost 6 bases and 2 bases, in that order; junction bases with no gene match: 5.

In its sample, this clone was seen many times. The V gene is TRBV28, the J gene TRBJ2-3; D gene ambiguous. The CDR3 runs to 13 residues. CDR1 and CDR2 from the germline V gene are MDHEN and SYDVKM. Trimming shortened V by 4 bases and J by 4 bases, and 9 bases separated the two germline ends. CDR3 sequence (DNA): TGTGCCAGCAGTTCTAACGTTGCAGATACGCAGTATTTT. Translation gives CASSSNVADTQYF.

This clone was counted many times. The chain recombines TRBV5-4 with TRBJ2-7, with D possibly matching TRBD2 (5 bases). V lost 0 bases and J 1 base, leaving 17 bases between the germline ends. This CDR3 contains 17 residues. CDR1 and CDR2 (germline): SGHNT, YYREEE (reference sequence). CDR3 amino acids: CASSLAPVARGSYEQYF. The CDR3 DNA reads TGTGCCAGCAGCTTGGCCCCCGTAGCTCGGGGATCCTACGAGCAGTACTTC.

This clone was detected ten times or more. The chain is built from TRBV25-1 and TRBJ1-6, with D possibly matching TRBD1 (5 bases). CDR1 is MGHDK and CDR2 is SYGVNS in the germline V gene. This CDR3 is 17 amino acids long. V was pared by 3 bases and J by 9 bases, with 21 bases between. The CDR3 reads CASSDLPLQGGISPLHF. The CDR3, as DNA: TGTGCCAGCAGTGATCTACCTCTTCAGGGTGGGATTTCACCCCTCCACTTT.

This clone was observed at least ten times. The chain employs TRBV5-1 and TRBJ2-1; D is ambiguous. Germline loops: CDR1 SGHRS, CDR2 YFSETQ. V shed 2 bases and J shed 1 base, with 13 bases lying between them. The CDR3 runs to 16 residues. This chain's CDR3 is CASSLDLLGSYNEQFF. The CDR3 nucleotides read TGCGCCAGCAGCTTAGACTTACTCGGGTCCTACAATGAGCAGTTCTTC.

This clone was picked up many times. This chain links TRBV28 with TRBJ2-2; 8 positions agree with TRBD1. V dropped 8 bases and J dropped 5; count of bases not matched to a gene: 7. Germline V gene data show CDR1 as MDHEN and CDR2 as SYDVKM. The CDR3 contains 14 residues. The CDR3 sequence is CASLGQAGTGELFF. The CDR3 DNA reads TGTGCCAGCCTGGGACAGGCGGGGACCGGGGAGCTGTTTTTT.

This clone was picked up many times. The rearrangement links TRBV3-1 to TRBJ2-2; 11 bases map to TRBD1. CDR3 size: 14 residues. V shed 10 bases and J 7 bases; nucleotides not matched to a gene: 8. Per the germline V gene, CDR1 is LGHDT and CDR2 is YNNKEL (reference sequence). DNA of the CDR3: TGTGCCACCCAAGGGACAGGGGGTTACGGGGAGCTGTTTTTT. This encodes CATQGTGGYGELFF.

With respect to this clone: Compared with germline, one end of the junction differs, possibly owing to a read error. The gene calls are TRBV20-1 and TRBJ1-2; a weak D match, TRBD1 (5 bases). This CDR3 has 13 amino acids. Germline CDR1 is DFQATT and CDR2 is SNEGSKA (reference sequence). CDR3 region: CSARVRGDYGYTF. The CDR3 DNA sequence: TGTAGTGCTAGAGTTCGGGGGGACTATGGCTACACCTTC.

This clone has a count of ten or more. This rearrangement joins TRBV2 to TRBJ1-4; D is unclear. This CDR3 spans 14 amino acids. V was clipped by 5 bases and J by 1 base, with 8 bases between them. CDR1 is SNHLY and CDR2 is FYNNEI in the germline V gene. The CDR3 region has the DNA TGTGCCAGCAGTCGAATGGGAACTAATGAAAAACTGTTTTTT. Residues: CASSRMGTNEKLFF.

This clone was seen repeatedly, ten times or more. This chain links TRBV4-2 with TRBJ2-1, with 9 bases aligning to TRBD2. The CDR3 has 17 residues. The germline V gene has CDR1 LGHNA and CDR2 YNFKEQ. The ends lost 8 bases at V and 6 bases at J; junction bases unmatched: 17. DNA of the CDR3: TGTGCCAGCCAGCCCGGGGTGGGGAGCGGGAGGAGCAATGAGCAGTTCTTC. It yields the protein CASQPGVGSGRSNEQFF.

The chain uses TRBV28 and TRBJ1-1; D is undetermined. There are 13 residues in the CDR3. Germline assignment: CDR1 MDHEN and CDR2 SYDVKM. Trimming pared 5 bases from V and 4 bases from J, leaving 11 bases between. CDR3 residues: CASSLRDPTEAFF. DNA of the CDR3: TGTGCCAGCAGTCTCCGGGATCCCACTGAAGCTTTCTTT.